A single TCR beta chain is shown here with its context. This clone was recorded a few times. Its recognized antigen is unknown. No qualities accompany the bases; no much larger clone lies one base away. The sample is drawn from a study of identifying expanded T cells in peripheral blood (dated by TCRdb to the late 2010s). Regarding the study in general: Technical replicates were generated by sequencing separate aliquots of the same genomic DNA pool, with four replicates compared pairwise. Study-level results and caveats: Between technical replicates the binomial model flagged roughly 1.2 differentially abundant clones, whereas over about two weeks the binomial model flagged about 16.4 and over approximately 4 weeks 19 to 20. Across all healthy-donor time intervals, the beta-binomial model significantly lowered both the number of clones called differentially abundant and the false-positive rate. Across all healthy donors, variance in clone template counts between roughly 2-week samples was found to increase significantly with total template count. The authors expected that over much longer intervals, such as months to years, biological variance in healthy repertoires might increase even further.

No immune events such as infections were documented for the healthy donors during the collection period. Healthy-donor blood repertoires served as a training cohort to calibrate time-dependent variance in a beta-binomial model of T-cell clone differential abundance. The training cohort was composed of approximately 10 healthy donors, 3 female and 7 male. The donors were between roughly 29 and 65 years old, with an average age of approximately 46 years. Whole blood, obtained from a commercial supplier, was collected from each healthy donor at three time points spaced two weeks apart. Genomic DNA was extracted from unsorted whole blood for immunosequencing. The immunoSEQ Assay, which relies on bias-controlled multiplex PCR amplification of genomic DNA, was used to profile TCRbeta CDR3 regions. As for the original processing: The absolute abundance of each unique TCRbeta CDR3 region was quantified after sequences were collapsed and filtered. Differential abundance was tested with two models: a binomial (Fisher-equivalent) model and a beta-binomial model that adds time-dependent variance fitted from healthy donors. Clones with fewer than 5 combined templates were excluded, and clones with Benjamini-Hochberg FDR below 0.01 were called differentially abundant. Beta-binomial variance was modeled as a function of total template count across the two samples using the form v = (b*log(k)+a)^2. Held by TCRdb, this immuneACCESS table contains in-frame sequences only and omits some clones. Under half of the omission traces to an unresolved V gene where checked; the cause of the rest is unknown. V, J and clone size are those of that table, while D and trimming were read from the DNA. Here the sample has 80,000 or so clones; roughly four fifths occur a single time. More than 15% of the sample is held by the ten biggest clonotypes.

The source is a person aged 18 to 75 in good health. The sequencing input was blood.

In nucleotide form, the sequence is TGTGCCAGCAGCGTAGCAGGTTACGGACAGCTTCAAGAGACCCAGTACTTC. Its amino acids are CASSVAGYGQLQETQYF. The rearrangement combines TRBV9 with TRBJ2-5; the D segment could be TRBD1, given 6 matching bases. Trimming costs V 0 bases and J 2 bases, and their ends lie 17 bases apart. The cysteine opens and the phenylalanine closes a CDR3 of 17 amino acids. Only CDR3 DNA remains: 51 bases, in frame from the first base. CDR1 and CDR2 (SGDLS, YYNGEE) derive from the germline V gene.